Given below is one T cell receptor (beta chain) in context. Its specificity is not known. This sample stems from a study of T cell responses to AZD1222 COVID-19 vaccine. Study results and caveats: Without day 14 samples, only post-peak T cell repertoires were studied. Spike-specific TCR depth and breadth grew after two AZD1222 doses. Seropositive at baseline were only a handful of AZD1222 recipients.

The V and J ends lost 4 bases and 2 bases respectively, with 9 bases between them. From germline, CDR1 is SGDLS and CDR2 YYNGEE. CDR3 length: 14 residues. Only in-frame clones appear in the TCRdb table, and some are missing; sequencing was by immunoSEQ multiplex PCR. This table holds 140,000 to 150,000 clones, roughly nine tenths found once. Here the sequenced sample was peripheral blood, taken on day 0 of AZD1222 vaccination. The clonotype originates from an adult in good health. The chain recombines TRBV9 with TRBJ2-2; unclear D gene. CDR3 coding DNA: TGTGCCAGCAGCCCCGTGACAAACACCGGGGAGCTGTTTTTT. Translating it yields CASSPVTNTGELFF.